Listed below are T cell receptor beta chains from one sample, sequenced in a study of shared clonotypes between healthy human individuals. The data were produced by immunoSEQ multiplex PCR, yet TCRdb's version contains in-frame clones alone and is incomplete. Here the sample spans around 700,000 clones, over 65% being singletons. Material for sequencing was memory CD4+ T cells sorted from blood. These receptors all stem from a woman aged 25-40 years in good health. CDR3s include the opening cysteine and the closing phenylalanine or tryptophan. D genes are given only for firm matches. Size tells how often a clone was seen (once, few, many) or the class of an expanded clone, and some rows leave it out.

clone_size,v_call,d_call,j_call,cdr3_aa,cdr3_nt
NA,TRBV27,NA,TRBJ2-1,CASSSLDYYNEQFF,TGTGCCAGCAGTTCCCTTGACTACTACAATGAGCAGTTCTTC
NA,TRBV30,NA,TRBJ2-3,CAGRLMSTDTQYF,TGTGCCGGAAGGCTGATGAGCACAGATACGCAGTATTTT
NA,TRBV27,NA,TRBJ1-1,CASREEGLRAFF,TGTGCCAGCAGGGAGGAGGGTCTCCGAGCTTTCTTT
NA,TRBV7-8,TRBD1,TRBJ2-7,CASSPNRPGDRVWEQYF,TGTGCCAGCAGCCCCAATCGACCCGGGGACAGGGTATGGGAGCAGTACTTC
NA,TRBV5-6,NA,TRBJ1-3,CASSLGAAVGNTIYF,TGTGCCAGCAGCTTGGGGGCGGCAGTCGGAAACACCATATATTTT
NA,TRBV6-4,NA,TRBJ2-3,CASSETETSTDTQYF,TGTGCCAGCAGTGAGACGGAGACTAGCACAGATACGCAGTATTTT
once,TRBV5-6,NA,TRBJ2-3,CASSTGAADTQYF,TGTGCCAGCTCAACGGGAGCAGCAGATACGCAGTATTTT
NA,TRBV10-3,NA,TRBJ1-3,CATIASGNTIYF,TGTGCCACGATAGCCTCTGGAAACACCATATATTTT
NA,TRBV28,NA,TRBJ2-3,CASSLTGSMGTDTQYF,TGTGCCAGCAGTTTAACAGGGAGTATGGGCACAGATACGCAGTATTTT
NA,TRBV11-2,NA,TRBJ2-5,CASSPTRGEGKTQYF,TGTGCCAGCTCCCCGACCCGGGGAGAGGGAAAGACCCAGTACTTC
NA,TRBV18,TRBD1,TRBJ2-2,CASSPTGTGKVEELFF,TGTGCCAGCTCACCTACCGGGACAGGGAAAGTAGAGGAGCTGTTTTTT
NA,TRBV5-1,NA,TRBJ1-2,CASSLDQGRISGYTF,TGCGCCAGCAGCTTGGATCAGGGGAGGATTAGTGGCTACACCTTC
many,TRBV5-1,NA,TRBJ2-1,CASSLKEAYNEQFF,TGCGCCAGCAGCTTAAAGGAAGCCTACAATGAGCAGTTCTTC
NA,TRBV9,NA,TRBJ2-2,CASSVGGGADTGELFF,TGTGCCAGCAGCGTAGGTGGGGGCGCTGACACCGGGGAGCTGTTTTTT
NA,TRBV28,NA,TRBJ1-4,CASSLTGRSTNEKLFF,TGTGCCAGCAGTTTAACCGGACGCTCAACTAATGAAAAACTGTTTTTT
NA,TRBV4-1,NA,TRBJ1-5,CASSQDRRTRPNQPQHF,TGCGCCAGCAGCCAAGATAGGCGGACAAGACCTAATCAGCCCCAGCATTTT
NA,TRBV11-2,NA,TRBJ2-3,CASSLVLVGHTDTQYF,TGTGCCAGCAGCTTAGTGTTGGTGGGACACACAGATACGCAGTATTTT
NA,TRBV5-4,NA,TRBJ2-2,CASSRGQSNTGELFF,TGTGCCAGCAGCCGGGGACAATCGAACACCGGGGAGCTGTTTTTT
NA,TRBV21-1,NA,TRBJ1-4,CASSKGRATNEKLFF,TGTGCCAGCAGCAAAGGCAGAGCAACTAATGAAAAACTGTTTTTT
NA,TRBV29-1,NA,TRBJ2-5,CVLGLQETQYF,TGCGTTCTAGGATTACAAGAGACCCAGTACTTC
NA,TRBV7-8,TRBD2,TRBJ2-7,CASSLGFGGLAGVEQYF,TGTGCCAGCAGCTTAGGTTTTGGGGGACTAGCGGGAGTCGAGCAGTACTTC
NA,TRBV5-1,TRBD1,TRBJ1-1,CASSPGTVEAFF,TGCGCCAGCAGCCCTGGGACAGTGGAAGCTTTCTTT
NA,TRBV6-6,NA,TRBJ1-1,CASSSGGEAFF,TGTGCCAGCAGCTCGGGGGGTGAAGCTTTCTTT
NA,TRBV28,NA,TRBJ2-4,CASSSAAVAKNIQYF,TGTGCCAGCAGCTCGGCAGCTGTAGCCAAAAACATTCAGTACTTC